These 32 T cell receptor beta chains were all obtained from the same sample, sequenced in a study of T cells in Graves' hyperthyroidism and ophthalmopathy. RNA transcripts were the template for amplifying TCR beta CDR3 regions. The study used the HTBI primer set for a first-round RT-PCR of the TCR CDR3. From the multiplex PCR reads, TCRdb called clonotypes with MiXCR, one entry per CDR3 protein. Here the sample spans almost 600,000 distinct CDR3 sequences, around 14% being singletons. The sample comprised blood. The receptors here all came from a woman in her twenties or thirties with Graves' hyperthyroidism that later progressed to Graves' ophthalmopathy.

The V gene is TRBV5-6, the J gene TRBJ1-1; 8 bases are shared with TRBD1. This CDR3 has 15 residues. Looked up from germline, CDR1 is SGHDT and CDR2 is YYEEEE. V shed 4 bases, J shed 6 bases, and the junction held 11 bases outside the gene matches. CDR3 coding DNA: TGTGCCAGCAGCGAAGGACAGGGTGCGAAGGCTGAAGCTTTCTTT. Its translation: CASSEGQGAKAEAFF.

The chain joins TRBV19 to TRBJ2-2, with 7 bases fitting TRBD2. The CDR3 is 12 residues long. CDR1 and CDR2 (germline): LNHDA, SQIVND (reference sequence). Trimming at V came to 7 bases and at J to 6 bases, leaving 2 bases not matched to a gene. The CDR3 nucleotides are TGTGCCAGTAATGGGGGGGCCGGGGAGCTGTTTTTT. Protein product: CASNGGAGELFF.

There are a few counts of this clonotype. This chain joins TRBV25-1 and TRBJ2-3, with TRBD2 identical over 7 bases. The germline V gene has CDR1 MGHDK and CDR2 SYGVNS. The junction had 7 bases not matched to a gene; V was cut back by 1 base and J by 3 bases. The CDR3 runs 16 residues. CDR3 loop: CASSEWGGDGTDTQYF. The CDR3 nucleotides are TGTGCCAGCAGTGAATGGGGGGGGGACGGAACAGATACGCAGTATTTT.

A few counts support this clonotype. The chain links TRBV20-1 to TRBJ2-7; 7 bases are a match to TRBD1. The CDR3 has 12 residues. Looked up from germline, CDR1 is DFQATT and CDR2 is SNEGSKA (reference sequence). The V and J ends lost 8 bases and 5 bases, in that order; junction bases with no gene match: 9. DNA of the CDR3: TGCAGTTCACTCGACAGGGACCACGAGCAGTACTTC. Translated: CSSLDRDHEQYF.

This clonotype appeared a few times. The rearrangement links TRBV19 to TRBJ1-5; D may be TRBD1 (5 bases). V lost 3 bases to trimming and J lost 5 bases, with 17 bases between them. The CDR3 length is 16 residues. The germline V gene has CDR1 LNHDA and CDR2 SQIVND (reference sequence). In DNA, the CDR3 is TGTGCCAGTAGTATTGGGGCAGGGACCAACCATCAGCCCCAGCATTTT. This gives the protein CASSIGAGTNHQPQHF.

The chain uses TRBV12-3 or TRBV12-4 and TRBJ2-1, with TRBD2 identical over 7 bases. With V trimmed by 3 bases and J by 4 bases, 9 bases remained unmatched. The CDR3 has 16 residues. CDR3 nucleotides: TGTGCCAGCAGTTTTGGCAGGGCTAGCGGTTACAATGAGCAGTTCTTC. The encoded protein is CASSFGRASGYNEQFF.

In its sample, this clonotype was seen many times. The chain links TRBV28 to TRBJ2-7; TRBD1 matches 7 bases. J lost 2 bases, V lost 10 bases, and 5 bases had no gene match. CDR3 length: 12 residues. Germline V lookup: CDR1 MDHEN, CDR2 SYDVKM. The CDR3 coding sequence is TGTGCCACCCGGGACAGCACCTACGAGCAGTACTTC. It is translated as CATRDSTYEQYF.

This clonotype was recorded a few times. This rearrangement joins TRBV5-5 to TRBJ2-3; D tentatively fits TRBD1 or TRBD2 (6 bases each). CDR3 length: 13 amino acids. V was trimmed by 3 bases and J by 5 bases, leaving 10 bases between them. Germline loops: CDR1 SGHKS, CDR2 YYEKEE (reference sequence). CDR3 amino acids: CASSWGAEDTQYF. CDR3 coding DNA: TGTGCCAGCAGCTGGGGGGCGGAAGATACGCAGTATTTT.

This clonotype was seen at least ten times. V is TRBV2 and J is TRBJ2-1, with TRBD2 matching over 12 bases. V lost 8 bases to trimming and J lost 8 bases; unmatched junction nucleotides: 10. Germline V gene data show CDR1 as SNHLY and CDR2 as FYNNEI. This CDR3 region has 15 residues. In DNA, the CDR3 is TGTGCCAGCTCCCGGCTAGCGGGAGGGGAGGATGAGCAGTTCTTC. The encoded protein is CASSRLAGGEDEQFF.

The rearrangement links TRBV19 to TRBJ1-1; D gene uncertain. CDR3 length: 14 residues. Germline CDR1 and CDR2: LNHDA and SQIVND (reference sequence). V was clipped by 7 bases and J by 4 bases, with 16 bases between them. The CDR3 reads CASKSEGWGTEAFF. The CDR3 DNA follows: TGTGCCAGTAAGTCAGAGGGATGGGGCACTGAAGCTTTCTTT.

This clonotype was detected ten times or more. The chain couples TRBV6-6 to TRBJ1-2; D is uncertain. The CDR3 sequence is 14 residues long. Germline assignment: CDR1 MNHNY and CDR2 SVGAGI (reference sequence). V was shortened by 0 bases and J by 5 bases, with 10 bases between the two germline ends. DNA of the CDR3: TGTGCCAGCAGTTACTCGTCGATACGTTATGGCTACACCTTC. Protein sequence: CASSYSSIRYGYTF.

This clonotype came up many times. This chain joins TRBV3-1 and TRBJ2-1; the D gene could be TRBD1 or TRBD2 (5 bases each). Germline-derived CDR1 and CDR2 are LGHDT and YNNKEL (reference sequence). CDR3 length: 15 residues. The germline V and J ends were trimmed by 7 bases and 4 bases, with 17 bases remaining between them. The CDR3 sequence is CASTDRRGGYNEQFF. The CDR3 DNA follows: TGTGCCAGCACCGATCGACGGGGCGGATACAATGAGCAGTTCTTC.

This clonotype was observed at least ten times. This rearrangement joins TRBV29-1 to TRBJ1-2, with D hard to call. The CDR3 has 11 residues. The V and J ends lost 6 bases and 7 bases respectively, with 12 bases between them. The germline CDR1 and CDR2 sequences are SQVTM and ANQGSEA. The CDR3 DNA reads TGCAGCGTGCGGCTCGATCCTGGCTACACCTTC. Translation gives CSVRLDPGYTF.

On this clonotype: A much larger clone lies one base from this, so it may be a read error. J is TRBJ2-1 and V is TRBV9; D could derive from TRBD1 or TRBD2 (5 bases each). Germline lookup yields CDR1 SGDLS and CDR2 YYNGEE. CDR3 length: 18 amino acids. The DNA for the CDR3 is TGTGCCAGCAGCGTCCAACTTCAGACAGCGGAATCCTACAATGAGCAGCTCTTC. As protein: CASSVQLQTAESYNEQLF.

There are many counts of this clonotype. The rearrangement links TRBV18 to TRBJ2-3, with 10 bases lining up with TRBD2. This CDR3 has 18 amino acids. The germline V gene has CDR1 KGHSH and CDR2 LQKENI. V lost 2 bases to trimming and J lost 3 bases; unmatched junction nucleotides: 11. The CDR3: CASSPKSGRAGRTDTQYF. CDR3 bases: TGTGCCAGCTCACCAAAAAGCGGGAGGGCGGGCAGGACAGATACGCAGTATTTT.

This clonotype was seen a few times. The chain couples TRBV4-2 to TRBJ2-4, with TRBD2 identical over 7 bases. This CDR3 has 15 amino acids. CDR1 and CDR2 from the germline V gene are LGHNA and YNFKEQ. J lost 9 bases, V lost 0 bases, and 8 bases had no gene match. The CDR3 DNA sequence: TGTGCCAGCAGCCAAGATTGGGCGGGAGTTCTCATTCAGTACTTC. Protein sequence: CASSQDWAGVLIQYF.

J is TRBJ1-1 and V is TRBV19; D gene unclear. The CDR3 sequence is 13 residues long. CDR1 and CDR2 (germline): LNHDA, SQIVND (reference sequence). V lost 7 bases and J 1 base, leaving 10 bases between the germline ends. The CDR3 nucleotides read TGTGCCAGTACCCTTGGGGAGAACACTGAAGCTTTCTTT. Translating gives CASTLGENTEAFF.

This chain uses TRBV19 with TRBJ2-1; TRBD1 might be the D (6 bases). Germline V gene sequence: CDR1 LNHDA, CDR2 SQIVND (reference sequence). This CDR3 has 13 residues. Trimming stripped 3 bases from V and 4 bases from J, with 7 bases between. The CDR3 DNA reads TGTGCCAGTAGTATCGGACAGTACAATGAGCAGTTCTTC. Translated: CASSIGQYNEQFF.

This clonotype was found a few times. The gene calls are TRBV9 and TRBJ2-7; possible D gene TRBD1, 5 bases. The germline gives CDR1 SGDLS, CDR2 YYNGEE. The V end lost 0 bases, the J end lost 3 bases, and 10 bases lay between the germline ends. The CDR3 is 14 amino acids. This CDR3 reads CASSVGGTGYEQYF. CDR3 sequence (DNA): TGTGCCAGCAGCGTAGGGGGAACAGGCTACGAGCAGTACTTC. The whole variable domain, filled in from reference TRBV9 and TRBJ2-7, reads DSGVTQTPKHLITATGQRVTLRCSPRSGDLSVYWYQQSLDQGLQFLIQYYNGEERAKGNILERFSAQQFPDLHSELNLSSLELGDSALYFCASSVGGTGYEQYFGPGTRLTVT.

Many counts were recorded for this clonotype. The gene calls are TRBV12-3 or TRBV12-4 and TRBJ2-3; TRBD2 matches at 14 bases. Trimming at V came to 7 bases and at J to 5 bases, leaving 5 bases not matched to a gene. The CDR3 is 15 amino acids. The CDR3 nucleotides read TGTGCCAGCACCGGGACTAGCGGGGGTATAGATACGCAGTATTTT. Its translation: CASTGTSGGIDTQYF.

This clonotype was seen a handful of times. This chain connects TRBV4-2 to TRBJ2-3, with TRBD2 matching over 7 bases. The CDR3 has 15 residues. Germline V lookup: CDR1 LGHNA, CDR2 YNFKEQ. J gave up 0 bases and V 2 bases, and 2 bases lay outside the gene matches. The CDR3 DNA reads TGTGCCAGCAGCCAACTAGCGGCAAGCACAGATACGCAGTATTTT. It is translated as CASSQLAASTDTQYF.

The genes are TRBV20-1 and TRBJ1-1; the match to TRBD1 covers 7 bases. Germline V gives CDR1 DFQATT, CDR2 SNEGSKA (reference sequence). The CDR3 has 12 residues. V was pared by 6 bases and J by 3 bases, with 4 bases of the junction left unmatched. The CDR3 region is CSARQGHTEAFF. Here the CDR3 DNA reads TGCAGTGCCAGACAGGGACACACTGAAGCTTTCTTT.

The J gene is TRBJ1-2, the V gene TRBV7-9, with D possibly TRBD1 on 5 matching bases. The CDR3 contains 15 residues. V was clipped by 3 bases and J by 2 bases, with 13 bases between them. Germline CDR1 and CDR2: SEHNR and FQNEAQ (reference sequence). The CDR3 spells CASSFVSGANYGYTF. CDR3 in DNA: TGTGCCAGCAGCTTTGTTTCCGGGGCGAACTATGGCTACACCTTC.

This clonotype has only a few counts. V is TRBV30 and J is TRBJ2-5, with 12 bases identical to TRBD2. Trimming removed 2 bases from V and 5 bases from J; junction bases left unmatched: 6. CDR1 is GTSNPN, CDR2 SVGIG, per germline (reference sequence). The CDR3 has 15 amino acids. The CDR3 bases are TGTGCCTGGAGTAGACTAGCGGGAGTCGTCGAGACCCAGTACTTC. Its translation: CAWSRLAGVVETQYF.

This clonotype has at least ten counts. This rearrangement joins TRBV28 to TRBJ1-1; 10 bases match TRBD1. This CDR3 region has 14 residues. V lost 1 base to trimming and J lost 7 bases; unmatched junction nucleotides: 3. The germline gives CDR1 MDHEN, CDR2 SYDVKM. The CDR3: CASSLSGQGFEAFF. Written as DNA, the CDR3 is TGTGCCAGCAGTTTATCGGGACAGGGGTTTGAAGCTTTCTTT.

V is TRBV6-4 and J is TRBJ1-5; 7 bases line up with TRBD1. The CDR3 is made up of 20 amino acids. Looked up from germline, CDR1 is MRHNA and CDR2 is SNTAGT. With V trimmed by 5 bases and J by 0 bases, 19 bases remained unmatched. CDR3 nucleotide sequence: TGTGCCAGCAGTTCGGCAAGGACAGGAAGCGAAGAATATAGCAATCAGCCCCAGCATTTT. Its translation is CASSSARTGSEEYSNQPQHF.

The chain joins TRBV2 to TRBJ2-1; D possibly matches TRBD1 or TRBD2 (5 bases each). CDR1 is SNHLY, CDR2 FYNNEI, per germline. V shed 0 bases and J shed 0 bases, with 9 bases lying between them. This CDR3 contains 16 residues. For the CDR3, the DNA is TGTGCCAGCAGTGAAGCCGGGGCCCACTCCTACAATGAGCAGTTCTTC. It translates to CASSEAGAHSYNEQFF. The variable domain in full, completed from reference TRBV2 and TRBJ2-1, reads EPEVTQTPSHQVTQMGQEVILRCVPISNHLYFYWYRQILGQKVEFLVSFYNNEISEKSEIFDDQFSVERPDGSNFTLKIRSTKLEDSAMYFCASSEAGAHSYNEQFFGPGTRLTVL.

This clonotype was seen more than once but under ten times. The V and J genes are TRBV6-5 and TRBJ1-4, with unresolved D. The V end lost 2 bases, the J end lost 0 bases, and 4 bases lay between the germline ends. The germline CDR1 and CDR2 sequences are MNHEY and SVGAGI. There are 14 residues in the CDR3. DNA for the CDR3: TGTGCCAGCAGTTACGGACCAACTAATGAAAAACTGTTTTTT. Translated, it gives CASSYGPTNEKLFF.

This clonotype was seen repeatedly, ten times or more. V is TRBV12-3 or TRBV12-4 and J is TRBJ2-7, with TRBD1 matching over 7 bases. Trimming cost V 7 bases and J 6 bases; bases outside gene matches: 12. The CDR3 has 14 amino acids. The CDR3, as DNA: TGTGCCAGCACTGAAGACGGGACAGTCGGCGAGCAGTACTTC. Its protein product is CASTEDGTVGEQYF.

The table lists this clonotype with many counts. DNA for the CDR3: TGTGCCAGTAGTCCGACCAACGCTGGGATAAACATTCAGTACTTC. It encodes CASSPTNAGINIQYF. V is TRBV19 and J is TRBJ2-4; D is unclear. V lost 5 bases to trimming and J lost 6 bases, with 17 bases between them. Germline CDR1 LNHDA, CDR2 SQIVND (reference sequence). This CDR3 has 15 residues.

V and J are TRBV7-2 and TRBJ2-7; TRBD2 is a possible D gene (6 bases). There are 15 residues in the CDR3. The V gene lost 3 bases and the J gene lost 0 bases, with 12 bases spanning the gap. In germline, CDR1 is SGHTA, CDR2 FQGNSA. CDR3 bases: TGTGCCAGCAGCTTGTTTTTGGGGGGCTCCTACGAGCAGTACTTC. Protein sequence: CASSLFLGGSYEQYF.

This clonotype occurred a few times. J is TRBJ2-7 and V is TRBV19; D tentatively fits TRBD1 or TRBD2 (6 bases each). The V end lost 2 bases, the J end lost 5 bases, and 22 bases lay between the germline ends. The CDR3 consists of 17 residues. Germline lookup yields CDR1 LNHDA and CDR2 SQIVND (reference sequence). The CDR3 spells CASSIFAGGQGSNEQYF. The CDR3 DNA reads TGTGCCAGTAGTATATTTGCCGGAGGGCAGGGGAGCAACGAGCAGTACTTC.